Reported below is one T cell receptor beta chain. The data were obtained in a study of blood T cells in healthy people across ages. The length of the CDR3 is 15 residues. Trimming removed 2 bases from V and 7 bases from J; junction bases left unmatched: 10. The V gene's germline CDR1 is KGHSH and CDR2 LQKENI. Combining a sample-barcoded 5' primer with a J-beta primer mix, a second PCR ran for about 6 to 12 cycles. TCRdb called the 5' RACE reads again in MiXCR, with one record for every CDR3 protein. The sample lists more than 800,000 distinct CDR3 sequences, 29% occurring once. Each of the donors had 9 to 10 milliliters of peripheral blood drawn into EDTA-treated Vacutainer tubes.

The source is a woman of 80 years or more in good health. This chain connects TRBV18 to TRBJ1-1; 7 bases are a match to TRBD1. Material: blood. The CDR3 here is CASSPGKGASNEAFF. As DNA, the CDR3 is TGTGCCAGCTCACCAGGAAAGGGGGCAAGTAATGAAGCTTTCTTT.